A selection of T cell receptor beta chains follows, all from one sample in a study of CXCR3-negative and CXCR3-positive naive CD8 T cells. Reprocessing the 5' RACE reads, TCRdb reports a single entry for every CDR3 protein and omits DNA. The ten top clones account for under 25%, within a sample of about 56,000 distinct CDR3 sequences. Sequenced sample: memory CD8+ T cells from blood. Every receptor here comes from a human donor in good health. Some clones in this sample may be carry-over from other donors' samples. Each CDR3 is given with its conserved first and last residue. The order of the fields is V gene, J gene, CDR3 protein.

TRBV20-1,TRBJ2-1,CSARDARVEMGEQFF
TRBV29-1,TRBJ2-3,CSVVGGSYTDTQYF
TRBV27,TRBJ2-7,CASSLFGTGIRVYPYEQYF
TRBV29-1,TRBJ2-1,CSVGPGSYNEQFF
TRBV6-2/TRBV6-3,TRBJ2-7,CASSFSDRSSYEQYF
TRBV6-5,TRBJ2-1,CASSYARRSYNEQFF
TRBV7-8,TRBJ1-5,CASSSGPGLYQPQHF
TRBV6-2/TRBV6-3,TRBJ2-7,CASRDTYEQYF
TRBV5-1,TRBJ2-1,CASSLDSLLNNEQFF
TRBV5-5,TRBJ2-1,CASSLAFGEQFF
TRBV25-1,TRBJ2-1,CASSDYLGTREQFF
TRBV29-1,TRBJ1-1,CSVRPKSNTEAFF
TRBV20-1,TRBJ2-1,CSARDRTSGEQFF
TRBV6-1,TRBJ2-1,CASRVGGLGNEQFF
TRBV6-2/TRBV6-3,TRBJ2-1,CASRAPGLASYNEQFF
TRBV12-3/TRBV12-4,TRBJ2-1,CASSLGQYNEQFF
TRBV14,TRBJ2-7,CASSQGAPAEQYF
TRBV28,TRBJ2-3,CASTVSASTDTQYF
TRBV27,TRBJ2-1,CASSLLAGFYNEQFF
TRBV11-3,TRBJ2-7,CASSSNRIYEQYF